This T cell receptor beta chain was sequenced for a study of CD8+CD57+ T cells in acquired aplastic anemia. Overall study context: Sorted CD4+ and CD8+ cells yielded DNA averaging around 3.2 ug. Mean read depth for CD4+ cells from healthy donors was 9 million to 13 million.

CDR1 and CDR2 from the germline V gene are SGHRS and YFSETQ. The junction had 4 bases not matched to a gene; V was cut back by 3 bases and J by 2 bases. This CDR3 is 15 amino acids long. Both TCR beta VDJ combination and CDR3 sequence profiling were carried out. Genomic DNA was the template for this profiling. MiXCR, run by TCRdb on the reads, gives a single entry per CDR3 protein. This table has some 200,000 distinct CDR3 sequences, roughly 57% appearing once. V usage is TRBV5-1 and J usage is TRBJ1-5; 8 bases are shared with TRBD1. This TCR derives from a human donor in good health. Sequenced input: sorted CD4+, CD8+, or CD8+CD57+ T cells (not recorded which) from PBMCs. The CDR3: CASSYRGQGNQPQHF. The CDR3 nucleotides read TGCGCCAGCAGCTATAGGGGACAGGGCAATCAGCCCCAGCATTTT.